This T cell receptor beta chain came from a study of shared clonotypes between healthy human individuals. Study-level points and caveats: The study found lower generation probabilities in non-shared clonotypes than in those shared by all four donors. Sorted-subset sequencing was shown by rarefaction to be incomplete despite large depth.

Trimming left V 7 bases short and J 1 base short, with 17 bases between. CDR1 is GTSNPN, CDR2 SVGIG, per germline (reference sequence). This CDR3 region has 14 residues. The table came from immunoSEQ multiplex PCR; TCRdb's copy has only in-frame clones and leaves some out. The sample lists 2 million to 2.5 million clones; roughly 92% were seen once. As concerns this clone: Its antigen remains unknown.

Donors, healthy HIV-negative adults, lacked recent acute infections or vaccinations. Adult Caucasians living in Nashville, Tennessee made up all of the donors. The TCR originated in a man aged 18 to 30 in good health. Some clones in this sample may be carry-over from other donors' samples. This chain joins TRBV30 and TRBJ2-7, with D possibly being TRBD1 (6 bases). The sequencing sample was made of naive CD4+ T cells from PBMCs. As to subset: CD45RA+ positively selected. For the CDR3, the DNA is TGTGCCTTGACACGGGACACCTTATCCTACGAGCAGTACTTC. As protein: CALTRDTLSYEQYF. Full variable domain (outside the CDR3, taken from reference TRBV30 and TRBJ2-7): SQTIHQWPATLVQPVGSPLSLECTVEGTSNPNLYWYRQAAGRGLQLLFYSVGIGQISSEVPQNLSASRPQDRQFILSSKKLLLSDSGFYLCALTRDTLSYEQYFGPGTRLTVT.